These 13 T cell receptor beta chains came from one sample sequenced in a study of T cell responses to AZD1222 COVID-19 vaccine. The table came from immunoSEQ multiplex PCR; TCRdb's copy has only in-frame clones and leaves some out. The sample consists of 100,000 to 150,000 clones, over 75% of them appearing once. Sequenced here: peripheral blood, sampled on day 0 of AZD1222 vaccination. The receptors come from an adult in good health.

The rearrangement joins TRBV19 to TRBJ2-1, with D perhaps matching TRBD2 (6 bases). Germline V gene sequence: CDR1 LNHDA, CDR2 SQIVND (reference sequence). Deletions cut 2 bases from V and 10 bases from J, with 15 bases between. This CDR3 is built from 14 residues. CDR3 DNA sequence: TGTGCCAGTAGTATATCTCCCAGTAGCGGCGAGCAGTTCTTC. This translates into CASSISPSSGEQFF. The complete variable domain, with remaining parts taken from reference TRBV19 and TRBJ2-1, reads DGGITQSPKYLFRKEGQNVTLSCEQNLNHDAMYWYRQDPGQGLRLIYYSQIVNDFQKGDIAEGYSVSREKKESFPLTVTSAQKNPTAFYLCASSISPSSGEQFFGPGTRLTVL.

V and J are TRBV19 and TRBJ2-7; 8 bases align to TRBD1. The CDR3 loop spans 13 amino acids. From germline, CDR1 is LNHDA and CDR2 SQIVND (reference sequence). After removal of 8 bases from V and 2 bases from J, the junction contained 5 bases not matched to a gene. CDR3 loop: CASRDRKTYEQYF. CDR3 nucleotides: TGTGCCAGTCGGGACAGGAAAACCTACGAGCAGTACTTC.

V gene TRBV7-6 combines with J gene TRBJ2-3; 8 nucleotides line up with TRBD1. The CDR3 consists of 16 residues. V gave up 5 bases and J gave up 6 bases; unmatched junction bases: 13. The germline gives CDR1 SGHVS, CDR2 FNYEAQ. The CDR3 loop is CASSPRTGSGTDTQYF. CDR3 coding DNA: TGTGCCAGCAGCCCTAGGACAGGGTCGGGGACGGATACGCAGTATTTT.

The gene calls are TRBV6-1 and TRBJ1-2; D unresolved. Germline V gene lookup returns CDR1 MNHNS and CDR2 SASEGT. Trimming removed 3 bases at V and 6 bases at J, with 14 bases between. CDR3 length: 14 amino acids. The CDR3: CASSDFRSVDGYTF. As DNA, the CDR3 is TGTGCCAGCAGTGATTTTAGGAGTGTGGATGGCTACACCTTC.

The chain combines TRBV11-2 with TRBJ1-1, with a weak D call TRBD1 (6 bases). CDR3 size: 12 residues. With 1 base removed from V and 11 bases from J, the gap between germline ends came to 11 bases. The germline V gene has CDR1 SGHAT and CDR2 FQNNGV. CDR3: CASSLARGLAFF. CDR3 in DNA: TGTGCCAGCAGCTTAGCCCGGGGGCTGGCTTTCTTT.

The chain recombines TRBV7-2 with TRBJ2-1; D gene uncertain. Germline CDR1 and CDR2: SGHTA and FQGNSA. CDR3 length: 15 residues. V was trimmed by 5 bases and J by 5 bases, leaving 16 bases between them. The CDR3 DNA sequence: TGTGCCAGCAGCCGCCCCGGTAAGGGCAACAATGAGCAGTTCTTC. Protein product: CASSRPGKGNNEQFF.

V is TRBV15 and J is TRBJ2-1, with TRBD2 matching 11 bases. Losses at the gene ends were 0 bases for V and 5 bases for J; bases not matched to a gene: 0. Looked up from germline, CDR1 is LNHNV and CDR2 is YYDKDF (reference sequence). The CDR3 contains 15 residues. This CDR3 is CATSRELAGDNEQFF. The CDR3 DNA is TGTGCCACCAGCAGAGAACTAGCGGGGGACAATGAGCAGTTCTTC.

The chain has TRBV24-1 and TRBJ1-5, with 11 bases lining up with TRBD1. V shed 4 bases and J 6 bases; nucleotides not matched to a gene: 7. The CDR3 is 16 amino acids. The germline gives CDR1 KGHDR, CDR2 SFDVKD. The CDR3 nucleotides read TGTGCCACCAGTGACGGACAGGGGGCGCCTGGTCAGCCCCAGCATTTT. Protein product: CATSDGQGAPGQPQHF.

The J gene is TRBJ2-2, the V gene TRBV12-3 or TRBV12-4; D is perhaps TRBD1 (5 bases). Trimming stripped 0 bases from V and 6 bases from J, with 5 bases between. This CDR3 contains 13 residues. The CDR3, as DNA: TGTGCCAGCAGTTTAGCAGGGGCCGGGGAGCTGTTTTTT. As protein: CASSLAGAGELFF.

The V and J genes are TRBV6-5 and TRBJ2-4; TRBD2 might be the D (6 bases). The germline V and J ends were trimmed by 8 bases and 0 bases, with 14 bases remaining between them. This CDR3 spans 15 amino acids. CDR1 and CDR2 from the germline V gene are MNHEY and SVGAGI. The CDR3: CASGVSGLAKNIQYF. CDR3 nucleotides: TGTGCCAGCGGGGTTTCGGGACTAGCCAAAAACATTCAGTACTTC.

J is TRBJ1-1 and V is TRBV2; D is unclear. Germline V lookup: CDR1 SNHLY, CDR2 FYNNEI. The V gene lost 8 bases and the J gene lost 0 bases, with 13 bases spanning the gap. CDR3 length: 14 amino acids. In DNA, the CDR3 is TGTGCCAGCTGCGTTGAGGGTCTGAACACTGAAGCTTTCTTT. It translates to CASCVEGLNTEAFF.

The genes are TRBV7-9 and TRBJ2-3; 10 bases are shared with TRBD2. Germline values: CDR1 SEHNR, CDR2 FQNEAQ (reference sequence). This CDR3 region has 15 residues. The ends lost 2 bases at V and 5 bases at J; junction bases unmatched: 4. CDR3 sequence (DNA): TGTGCCAGCAGCTTACCTAGCGGGAGAGGAGATACGCAGTATTTT. Its protein is CASSLPSGRGDTQYF.

The chain recombines TRBV15 with TRBJ1-3; TRBD1 might be the D (6 bases). CDR1 LNHNV and CDR2 YYDKDF come from the germline V gene (reference sequence). This CDR3 has 17 amino acids. Trimming took off 0 bases at V and 4 bases at J, with 16 bases between the two ends. The CDR3 nucleotides are TGTGCCACCAGCAGAGACCTAAGCGGGACATTCGGAAACACCATATATTTT. It encodes CATSRDLSGTFGNTIYF.